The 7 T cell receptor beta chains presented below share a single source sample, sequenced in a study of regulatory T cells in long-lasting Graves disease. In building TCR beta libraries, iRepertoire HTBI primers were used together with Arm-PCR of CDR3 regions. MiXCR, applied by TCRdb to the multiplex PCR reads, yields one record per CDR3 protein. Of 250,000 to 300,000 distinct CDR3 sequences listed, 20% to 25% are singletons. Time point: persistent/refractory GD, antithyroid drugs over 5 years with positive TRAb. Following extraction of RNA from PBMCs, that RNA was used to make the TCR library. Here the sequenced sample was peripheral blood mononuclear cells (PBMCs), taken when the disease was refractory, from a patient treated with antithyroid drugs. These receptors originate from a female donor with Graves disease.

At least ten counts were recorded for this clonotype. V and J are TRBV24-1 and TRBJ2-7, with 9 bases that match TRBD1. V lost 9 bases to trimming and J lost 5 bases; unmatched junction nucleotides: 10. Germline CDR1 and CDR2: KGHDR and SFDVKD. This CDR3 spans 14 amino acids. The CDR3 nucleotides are TGTGCCACCGCCGGGACAGGGCGTGAAAACGAGCAGTACTTC. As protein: CATAGTGRENEQYF.

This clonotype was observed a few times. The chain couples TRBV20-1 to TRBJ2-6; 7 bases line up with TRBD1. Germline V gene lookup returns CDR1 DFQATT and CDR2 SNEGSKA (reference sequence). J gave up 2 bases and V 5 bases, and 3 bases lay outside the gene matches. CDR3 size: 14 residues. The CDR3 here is CSALTGAGANVLTF. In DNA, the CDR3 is TGCAGTGCTCTTACAGGGGCTGGGGCCAACGTCCTGACTTTC.

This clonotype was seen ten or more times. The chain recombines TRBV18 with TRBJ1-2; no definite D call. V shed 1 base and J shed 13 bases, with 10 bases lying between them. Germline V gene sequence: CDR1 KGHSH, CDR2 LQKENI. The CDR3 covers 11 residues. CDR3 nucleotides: TGTGCCAGCTCACCACTGCCAGGCGTCACCTTC. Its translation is CASSPLPGVTF.

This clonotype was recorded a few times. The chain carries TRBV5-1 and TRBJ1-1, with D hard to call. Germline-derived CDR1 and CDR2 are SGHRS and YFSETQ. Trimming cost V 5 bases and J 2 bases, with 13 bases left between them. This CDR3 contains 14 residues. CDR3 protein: CASSSDGANTEAFF. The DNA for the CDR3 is TGCGCCAGCAGTTCCGACGGAGCCAACACTGAAGCTTTCTTT.

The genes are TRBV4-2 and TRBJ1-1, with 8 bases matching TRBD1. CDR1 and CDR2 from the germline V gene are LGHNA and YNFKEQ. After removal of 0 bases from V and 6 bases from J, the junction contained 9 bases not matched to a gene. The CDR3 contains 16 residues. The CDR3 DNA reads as TGTGCCAGCAGCCAAGATAGGCAGGGGGCCCGGGCTGAAGCTTTCTTT. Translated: CASSQDRQGARAEAFF.

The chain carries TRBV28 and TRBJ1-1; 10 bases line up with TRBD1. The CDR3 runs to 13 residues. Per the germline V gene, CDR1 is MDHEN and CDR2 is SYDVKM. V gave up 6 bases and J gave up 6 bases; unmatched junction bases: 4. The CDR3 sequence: CASRRTGGSEAFF. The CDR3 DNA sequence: TGTGCCAGCAGGCGGACAGGGGGATCTGAAGCTTTCTTT.

For the CDR3, the DNA is TGCAGCGTTGAATCCATCCGCAGCAATGAGCAGTTCTTC. Amino acid sequence: CSVESIRSNEQFF. This chain connects TRBV29-1 to TRBJ2-1; D not certain. CDR3 length: 13 residues. Germline-derived CDR1 and CDR2 are SQVTM and ANQGSEA. Between the trimmed V and J ends, which lost 2 bases and 6 bases, there was a span of 11 bases.